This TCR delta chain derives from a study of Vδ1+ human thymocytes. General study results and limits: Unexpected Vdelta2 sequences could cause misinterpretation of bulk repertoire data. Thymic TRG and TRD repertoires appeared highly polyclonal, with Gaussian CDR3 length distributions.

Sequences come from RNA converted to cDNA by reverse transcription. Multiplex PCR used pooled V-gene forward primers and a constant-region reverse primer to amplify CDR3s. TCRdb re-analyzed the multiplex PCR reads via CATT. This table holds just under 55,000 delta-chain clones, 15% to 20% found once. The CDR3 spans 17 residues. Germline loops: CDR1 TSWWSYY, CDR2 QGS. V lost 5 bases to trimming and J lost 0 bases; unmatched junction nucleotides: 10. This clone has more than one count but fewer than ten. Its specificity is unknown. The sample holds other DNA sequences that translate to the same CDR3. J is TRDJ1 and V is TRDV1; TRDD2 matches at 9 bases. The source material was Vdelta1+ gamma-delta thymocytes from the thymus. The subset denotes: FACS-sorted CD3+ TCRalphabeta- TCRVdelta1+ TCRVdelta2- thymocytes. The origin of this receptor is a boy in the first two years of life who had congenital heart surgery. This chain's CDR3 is CALGTSFLRGYTDKLIF. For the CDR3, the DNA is TGTGCTCTTGGGACGTCCTTCCTACGTGGGTACACCGATAAACTCATCTTT.